This TCR beta chain appears in the sequencing data of a study of cytomegalovirus exposure and HLA in healthy donors. Study at large: Some 80 million unique TCR sequences came from HLA-typed donors in an early release.

The PCR made use of 60 Vbeta and 13 Jbeta primers. In the original processing: A follow-up analysis tallied 70 million to 80 million unique TCR beta chains, approximately 10 million shared. Assay: immunoSEQ multiplex PCR; the TCRdb copy retains only in-frame clones and omits some. V, J and clone size reflect that table, while D and trimming were determined from the DNA. The sample contains a few hundred thousand clones, over 70% of which appear only once. As to this clone: Its antigen is unidentified.

Findings of the study overall: Among TCR beta chains, those listed as cytomegalovirus-associated numbered over 150.

This CDR3 has 11 residues. Germline V gene sequence: CDR1 SNHLY, CDR2 FYNNEI. Trimming shortened V by 3 bases and J by 7 bases, and 6 bases separated the two germline ends. Source material: PBMCs. This receptor was obtained from a woman aged 55-70 years in good health and CMV-seropositive. The chain uses TRBV2 and TRBJ2-5; D is ambiguous. The CDR3 is CASSDAGTQYF. CDR3 sequence (DNA): TGTGCCAGCAGTGATGCCGGGACCCAGTACTTC.